This T cell receptor beta chain was sequenced for a study of OX40 agonist ivuxolimab in advanced cancers. Study-level findings and limits: No determination was made of the antigen specificity of the expanded peripheral T cells. In the 0.1-3.0 mg/kg groups, partial responders showed among the lowest expansion.

Of note for this clone: As yet, its antigen is unknown.

Measured with immunoSEQ multiplex PCR; TCRdb has only the in-frame clones, and not every one. The table includes approximately 77,000 clones, around 82% detected once. V was pared by 7 bases and J by 2 bases, with 8 bases between. Germline-derived CDR1 and CDR2 are SQVTM and ANQGSEA. The CDR3 is made up of 11 amino acids. The sample here was CD4+ or CD8+ T cells sorted from blood, taken in a trial of the OX40 agonist ivuxolimab. The chain joins TRBV29-1 to TRBJ1-1; D is ambiguous. The sequence was collected from an adult with an advanced solid tumor such as melanoma, head and neck, liver or kidney cancer. The CDR3: CSASLNTEAFF. The CDR3 nucleotides read TGCAGCGCCTCCCTTAACACTGAAGCTTTCTTT.